These 27 T cell receptor beta chains came from one sample sequenced in a study of technical replicates of blood from a few donors. TCRdb's copy holds only in-frame clones and misses some; the assay was immunoSEQ multiplex PCR. The data contain about 74,000 clones, 85% to 95% of them singletons. Sequences were obtained from T cells isolated from PBMCs. The receptors originated from a human donor in good health.

The V call is TRBV16, the J call TRBJ1-5; 7 bases are a match to TRBD1. V lost 3 bases, J lost 3 bases, and 14 bases stayed unmatched. Germline loops: CDR1 KGHSY, CDR2 FQNENV. The CDR3 extends over 18 amino acids. CDR3 coding DNA: TGTGCCAGCAGCCACCCAAAAGGACAGGCCAGGATCAATCAGCCCCAGCATTTT. It encodes CASSHPKGQARINQPQHF.

The V and J genes are TRBV5-1 and TRBJ1-5; 9 positions match TRBD1. The CDR3 runs 17 residues. The germline V gene encodes CDR1 SGHRS and CDR2 YFSETQ. The V segment lost 4 bases and the J segment 0 bases; nucleotides outside the gene matches: 8. In DNA, the CDR3 is TGCGCCAGCAGCCCCACAGGGACAGGGTATAGCAATCAGCCCCAGCATTTT. Its protein product is CASSPTGTGYSNQPQHF.

This clone has a single count. The V and J genes are TRBV27 and TRBJ2-5; D not certain. Trimming left V 0 bases short and J 2 bases short, with 7 bases between. Per the germline V gene, CDR1 is MNHEY and CDR2 is SMNVEV (reference sequence). This CDR3 spans 14 amino acids. CDR3 in DNA: TGTGCCAGCAGTTTATCCCTCACACAAGAGACCCAGTACTTC. Translating gives CASSLSLTQETQYF.

This chain joins TRBV6-5 and TRBJ1-2, with no clear D. V lost 6 bases, J lost 5 bases, and 10 bases lay in between. The CDR3 runs 12 residues. The germline gives CDR1 MNHEY, CDR2 SVGAGI. The DNA of the CDR3 is TGTGCCAGCAGAATGGGCATTTATGGCTACACCTTC. It encodes CASRMGIYGYTF.

The V gene is TRBV11-3, the J gene TRBJ2-1; no clear D. This CDR3 has 13 amino acids. Germline V CDR1 and CDR2: SGHNT, YENEEA. Between the trimmed V and J ends, which lost 0 bases and 9 bases, there was a span of 9 bases. In DNA, the CDR3 is TGTGCCAGCAGCTTAGATTCTCGAGGTGAGCAGTTCTTC. Translation: CASSLDSRGEQFF.

V usage is TRBV11-3 and J usage is TRBJ2-7; D may be TRBD1 (5 bases). Trimming pared 1 base from V and 4 bases from J, leaving 14 bases between. Germline V gene sequence: CDR1 SGHNT, CDR2 YENEEA. The CDR3 spans 15 residues. The DNA for the CDR3 is TGTGCCAGCAGCTTAGCCCCAGGGCCGGGTTACGAGCAGTACTTC. Translating it yields CASSLAPGPGYEQYF.

The chain employs TRBV4-1 and TRBJ1-2, with a possible D match to TRBD1 (5 bases). V was cut by 1 base and J by 8 bases, with 23 bases left in between. This CDR3 contains 17 residues. From germline, CDR1 is MGHRA and CDR2 YSYEKL. The chain's CDR3 is CASSQVFPYRRTIGYTF. CDR3 DNA sequence: TGCGCCAGCAGCCAAGTCTTCCCATACAGGAGAACTATCGGCTACACCTTC.

CDR3 DNA: TGCGCCAGCAGCCAAAACGGGGAGCTGGCCTACGAGCAGTACTTC. Amino acid sequence: CASSQNGELAYEQYF. The chain couples TRBV4-1 to TRBJ2-7; D is perhaps TRBD2 (5 bases). Germline values: CDR1 MGHRA, CDR2 YSYEKL. The length of the CDR3 is 15 residues. Trimming removed 2 bases from V and 2 bases from J, with 13 bases in between.

V and J are TRBV27 and TRBJ2-5; no clear D. Germline V gene sequence: CDR1 MNHEY, CDR2 SMNVEV (reference sequence). CDR3 length: 15 residues. V was clipped by 5 bases and J by 4 bases, with 17 bases between them. The CDR3 loop reads CASSPSSSFPETQYF. As DNA, the CDR3 is TGTGCCAGCAGTCCCAGCTCTAGTTTCCCAGAGACCCAGTACTTC.

The chain links TRBV28 to TRBJ2-2; D might be TRBD1 (6 bases). The V end lost 0 bases, the J end lost 4 bases, and 15 bases lay between the germline ends. The CDR3 has 17 amino acids. Germline-derived CDR1 and CDR2 are MDHEN and SYDVKM. CDR3 loop: CASSLWVPGESTGELFF. The CDR3 DNA follows: TGTGCCAGCAGTTTATGGGTCCCAGGGGAGAGCACCGGGGAGCTGTTTTTT.

J is TRBJ1-4 and V is TRBV27; weak D call: TRBD1 (5 bases). Per germline, CDR1 MNHEY and CDR2 SMNVEV (reference sequence). Trimming took off 3 bases at V and 12 bases at J, with 14 bases between the two ends. The CDR3 covers 13 residues. CDR3 sequence: CASSLRGTGELFF. DNA for the CDR3: TGTGCCAGCAGTTTGCGGGGGACTGGGGAACTGTTTTTT.

This clone was recorded a few times. The CDR3 here is CASSLRAEAFF. As DNA, the CDR3 is TGTGCCAGCAGTTTGCGGGCAGAAGCTTTCTTT. The genes are TRBV28 and TRBJ1-1; the D is unclear. Germline V gene sequence: CDR1 MDHEN, CDR2 SYDVKM. V shed 3 bases and J shed 8 bases, with 7 bases lying between them. This CDR3 has 11 residues. Drawing the rest from reference TRBV28 and TRBJ1-1, the complete variable domain is DVKVTQSSRYLVKRTGEKVFLECVQDMDHENMFWYRQDPGLGLRLIYFSYDVKMKEKGDIPEGYSVSREKKERFSLILESASTNQTSMYLCASSLRAEAFFGQGTRLTVV.

The V call is TRBV9, the J call TRBJ1-2; 9 bases fit TRBD1. The CDR3 loop spans 16 amino acids. V lost 3 bases, J lost 4 bases, and 10 bases stayed unmatched. Germline CDR1 SGDLS, CDR2 YYNGEE. The CDR3 coding sequence is TGTGCCAGCAGCGGCACACAGGGGGCTTCCATCTATGGCTACACCTTC. Its protein is CASSGTQGASIYGYTF.

V is TRBV7-9 and J is TRBJ2-7; 9 bases line up with TRBD1. This CDR3 region has 14 residues. The germline V gene has CDR1 SEHNR and CDR2 FQNEAQ (reference sequence). V was clipped by 7 bases and J by 2 bases; unmatched bases: 6. CDR3 amino acids: CASTRGQGTYEQYF. Written as DNA, the CDR3 is TGTGCCAGCACCCGAGGACAGGGGACCTACGAGCAGTACTTC.

This chain uses TRBV7-9 with TRBJ1-2; no definite D call. CDR3 length: 14 amino acids. Trimming took 0 bases from V and 7 from J, leaving 12 bases between them. Germline lookup yields CDR1 SEHNR and CDR2 FQNEAQ (reference sequence). The CDR3 sequence: CASSLASGKIGYTF. CDR3 nucleotides: TGTGCCAGCAGCTTAGCCTCGGGGAAAATTGGCTACACCTTC.

The chain couples TRBV5-1 to TRBJ2-7; 9 positions agree with TRBD1. J gave up 5 bases and V 4 bases, and 7 bases lay outside the gene matches. This CDR3 region has 14 residues. Per germline, CDR1 SGHRS and CDR2 YFSETQ. CDR3 amino acids: CASSGGTGSDEQYF. The CDR3 region has the DNA TGCGCCAGCAGCGGCGGGACAGGGAGCGACGAGCAGTACTTC.

The chain links TRBV7-8 to TRBJ2-5; tentatively, D is TRBD2 (5 bases). CDR3 length equals 14 residues. Looked up from germline, CDR1 is SGHVS and CDR2 is FQNEAQ. Trimming removed 7 bases from V and 1 base from J, with 13 bases in between. This CDR3 is CASTRTGSQETQYF. DNA for the CDR3: TGTGCCAGCACCAGGACGGGATCCCAAGAGACCCAGTACTTC.

The CDR3 DNA reads TGTGCCAGCAGTTACATTAGCGGATACAATGAGCAGTTCTTC. Translating it yields CASSYISGYNEQFF. The chain is built from TRBV6-5 and TRBJ2-1; the D gene is possibly TRBD2 (6 bases). Germline V gives CDR1 MNHEY, CDR2 SVGAGI. The V end was cut by 2 bases, the J end by 4 bases, with 9 bases between. The CDR3 sequence is 14 residues long.

This sequence joins TRBV5-4 and TRBJ2-5, with no clear D. The CDR3 covers 15 residues. Germline V lookup: CDR1 SGHNT, CDR2 YYREEE (reference sequence). V was cut by 1 base and J by 5 bases, with 15 bases left in between. For the CDR3, the DNA is TGTGCCAGCAGCTTGTATGGAGTAAACTCTGAGACCCAGTACTTC. This translates into CASSLYGVNSETQYF. The whole variable domain, filled in from reference TRBV5-4 and TRBJ2-5, reads ETGVTQSPTHLIKTRGQQVTLRCSSQSGHNTVSWYQQALGQGPQFIFQYYREEENGRGNFPPRFSGLQFPNYSSELNVNALELDDSALYLCASSLYGVNSETQYFGPGTRLLVL.

The rearrangement joins TRBV18 to TRBJ1-1; TRBD1 matches 7 bases. This CDR3 is 15 amino acids long. After removal of 3 bases from V and 6 bases from J, the junction contained 10 bases not matched to a gene. Germline lookup yields CDR1 KGHSH and CDR2 LQKENI. The chain's CDR3 is CASSPDRLEVAEAFF. The DNA for the CDR3 is TGTGCCAGCTCACCGGACAGGTTGGAAGTGGCTGAAGCTTTCTTT.

This chain connects TRBV28 to TRBJ1-5, with D unclear. V dropped 7 bases and J dropped 6 bases, with 13 bases sitting between them. The CDR3 loop spans 13 amino acids. Germline CDR1 and CDR2: MDHEN and SYDVKM. This chain's CDR3 is CASIRAEGQPQHF. Here the CDR3 DNA reads TGTGCCAGCATAAGGGCGGAGGGTCAGCCCCAGCATTTT.

The genes are TRBV5-1 and TRBJ1-2, with 8 bases identical to TRBD1. The CDR3 has 16 amino acids. Germline lookup yields CDR1 SGHRS and CDR2 YFSETQ. The V gene end was trimmed by 4 bases and the J gene end by 7 bases; junction bases not matched to a gene: 15. The CDR3 is CASSPAQPGQEGGYTF. DNA for the CDR3: TGCGCCAGCAGCCCCGCGCAACCGGGACAGGAGGGTGGCTACACCTTC.

The CDR3 DNA is TGTGCCAGCAGACCAAGACAGGGAGCTAACTATGGCTACACCTTC. This translates into CASRPRQGANYGYTF. V usage is TRBV7-9 and J usage is TRBJ1-2, with 7 bases lining up with TRBD1. The ends lost 6 bases at V and 0 bases at J; junction bases unmatched: 7. The CDR3 covers 15 residues. In germline, CDR1 is SEHNR, CDR2 FQNEAQ (reference sequence).

This sequence joins TRBV5-1 and TRBJ1-1; D call uncertain. Trimming pared 4 bases from V and 8 bases from J, leaving 21 bases between. The CDR3 spans 15 residues. Germline V gene lookup returns CDR1 SGHRS and CDR2 YFSETQ. CDR3 amino acids: CASSHQAQLDSEAFF. The CDR3 nucleotides are TGCGCCAGCAGCCATCAAGCGCAGCTCGATAGCGAAGCTTTCTTT. The entire variable domain, with the rest obtained from reference TRBV5-1 and TRBJ1-1, is as follows: KAGVTQTPRYLIKTRGQQVTLSCSPISGHRSVSWYQQTPGQGLQFLFEYFSETQRNKGNFPGRFSGRQFSNSRSEMNVSTLELGDSALYLCASSHQAQLDSEAFFGQGTRLTVV.

The chain recombines TRBV4-1 with TRBJ2-1, with D possibly being TRBD2 (6 bases). The CDR3 consists of 18 residues. The germline CDR1 and CDR2 sequences are MGHRA and YSYEKL. V was pared by 1 base and J by 5 bases, with 21 bases between. The CDR3 spells CASSQVPFLGRGDNEQFF. The CDR3 bases are TGCGCCAGCAGCCAAGTACCCTTTCTCGGGAGAGGAGACAATGAGCAGTTCTTC.

The sample holds a few counts of this clone. This chain joins TRBV2 and TRBJ2-7; no clear D gene. CDR3 size: 12 residues. Trimming took off 5 bases at V and 3 bases at J, with 8 bases between the two ends. Germline V CDR1 and CDR2: SNHLY, FYNNEI. CDR3 bases: TGTGCCAGCAGTTTAGACATCTACGAGCAGTACTTC. Translating gives CASSLDIYEQYF.

This rearrangement joins TRBV29-1 to TRBJ1-1, with 8 bases that match TRBD1. Germline V gene data show CDR1 as SQVTM and CDR2 as ANQGSEA. Trimming cost V 7 bases and J 3 bases; bases outside gene matches: 4. There are 12 residues in the CDR3. For the CDR3, the DNA is TGCAGCGCCGGGACAGGTGACACTGAAGCTTTCTTT. Its protein is CSAGTGDTEAFF.